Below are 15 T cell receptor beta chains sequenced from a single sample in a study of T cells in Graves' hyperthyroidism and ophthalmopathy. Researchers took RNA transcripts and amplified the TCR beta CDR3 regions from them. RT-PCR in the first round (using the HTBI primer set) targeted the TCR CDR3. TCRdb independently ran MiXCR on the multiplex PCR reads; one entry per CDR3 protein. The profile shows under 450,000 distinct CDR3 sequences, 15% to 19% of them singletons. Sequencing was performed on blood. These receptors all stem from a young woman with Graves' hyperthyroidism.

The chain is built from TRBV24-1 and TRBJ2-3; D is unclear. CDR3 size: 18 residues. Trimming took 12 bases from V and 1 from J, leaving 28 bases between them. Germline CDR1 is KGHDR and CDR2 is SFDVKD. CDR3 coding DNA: TGTGCCCCCCCCCACGGCCCTGGATCTCTTGATCGCACAGATACGCAGTATTTT. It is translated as CAPPHGPGSLDRTDTQYF.

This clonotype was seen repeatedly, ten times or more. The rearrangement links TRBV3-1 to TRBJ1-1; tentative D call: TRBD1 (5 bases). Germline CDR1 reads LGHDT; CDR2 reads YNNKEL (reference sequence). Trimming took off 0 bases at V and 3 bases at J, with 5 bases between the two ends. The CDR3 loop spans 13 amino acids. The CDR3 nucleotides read TGTGCCAGCAGCCAAGAGGGGCACACTGAAGCTTTCTTT. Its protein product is CASSQEGHTEAFF.

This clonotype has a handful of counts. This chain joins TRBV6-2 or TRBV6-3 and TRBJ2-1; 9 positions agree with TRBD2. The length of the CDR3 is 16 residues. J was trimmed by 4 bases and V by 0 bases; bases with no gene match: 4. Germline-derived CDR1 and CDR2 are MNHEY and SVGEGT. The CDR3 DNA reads TGTGCCAGCAGTTACTCTATAGCGGGGGAATACAATGAGCAGTTCTTC. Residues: CASSYSIAGEYNEQFF.

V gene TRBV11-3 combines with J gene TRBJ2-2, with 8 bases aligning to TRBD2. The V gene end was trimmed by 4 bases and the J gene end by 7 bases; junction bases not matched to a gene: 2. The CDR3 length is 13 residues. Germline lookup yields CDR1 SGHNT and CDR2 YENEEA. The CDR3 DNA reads TGTGCCAGCAGCTCGGGAGGGTACGGGGAGCTGTTTTTT. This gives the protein CASSSGGYGELFF. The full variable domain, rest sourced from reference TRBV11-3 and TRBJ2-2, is EAGVVQSPRYKIIEKKQPVAFWCNPISGHNTLYWYLQNLGQGPELLIRYENEEAVDDSQLPKDRFSAERLKGVDSTLKIQPAELGDSAVYLCASSSGGYGELFFGEGSRLTVL.

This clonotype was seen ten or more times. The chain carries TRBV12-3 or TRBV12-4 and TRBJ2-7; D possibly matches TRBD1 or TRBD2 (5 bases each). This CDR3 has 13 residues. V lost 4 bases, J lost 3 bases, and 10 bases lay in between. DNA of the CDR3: TGTGCCAGCAGTTCTCTTGGGGGCTACGAGCAGTACTTC. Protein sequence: CASSSLGGYEQYF.

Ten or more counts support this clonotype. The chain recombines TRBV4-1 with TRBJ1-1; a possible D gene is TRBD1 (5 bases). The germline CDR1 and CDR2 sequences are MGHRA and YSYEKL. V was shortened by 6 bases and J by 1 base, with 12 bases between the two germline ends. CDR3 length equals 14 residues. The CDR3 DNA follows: TGCGCCAGCAGAGGGACGCTGAAGAACACTGAAGCTTTCTTT. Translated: CASRGTLKNTEAFF.

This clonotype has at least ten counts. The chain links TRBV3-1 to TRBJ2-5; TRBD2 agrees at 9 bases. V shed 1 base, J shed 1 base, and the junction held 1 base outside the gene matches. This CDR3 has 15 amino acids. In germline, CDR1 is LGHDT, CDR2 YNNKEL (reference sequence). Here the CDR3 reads CASSQGTSVQETQYF. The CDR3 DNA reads TGTGCCAGCAGCCAAGGGACTAGCGTCCAAGAGACCCAGTACTTC.

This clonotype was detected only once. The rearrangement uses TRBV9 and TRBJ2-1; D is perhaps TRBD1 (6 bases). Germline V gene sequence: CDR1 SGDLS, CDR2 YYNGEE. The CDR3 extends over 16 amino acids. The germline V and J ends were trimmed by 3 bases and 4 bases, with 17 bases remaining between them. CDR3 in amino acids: CASSAFLRTEYNEQFF. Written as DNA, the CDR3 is TGTGCCAGCAGCGCCTTTTTGAGGACAGAGTACAATGAGCAGTTCTTC.

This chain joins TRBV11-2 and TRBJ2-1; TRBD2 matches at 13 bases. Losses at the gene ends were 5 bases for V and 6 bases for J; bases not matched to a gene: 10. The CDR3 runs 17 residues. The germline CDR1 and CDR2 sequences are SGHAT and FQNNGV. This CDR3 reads CASSTSGRAAMGNEQFF. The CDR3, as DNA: TGTGCCAGCAGCACTAGCGGGAGGGCCGCAATGGGCAATGAGCAGTTCTTC.

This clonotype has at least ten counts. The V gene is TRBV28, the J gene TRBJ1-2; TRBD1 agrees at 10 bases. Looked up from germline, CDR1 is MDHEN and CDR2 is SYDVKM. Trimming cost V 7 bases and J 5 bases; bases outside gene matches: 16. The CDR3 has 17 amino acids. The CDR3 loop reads CASTFTLGDRGAYGYTF. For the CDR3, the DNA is TGTGCCAGCACATTCACCCTGGGGGACAGGGGAGCTTATGGCTACACCTTC.

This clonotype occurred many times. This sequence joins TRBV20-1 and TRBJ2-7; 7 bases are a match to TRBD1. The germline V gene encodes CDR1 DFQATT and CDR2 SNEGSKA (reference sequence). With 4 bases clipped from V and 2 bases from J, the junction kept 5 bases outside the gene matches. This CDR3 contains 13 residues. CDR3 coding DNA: TGCAGTGCTACTGGACAGGCCACCTACGAGCAGTACTTC. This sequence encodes CSATGQATYEQYF.

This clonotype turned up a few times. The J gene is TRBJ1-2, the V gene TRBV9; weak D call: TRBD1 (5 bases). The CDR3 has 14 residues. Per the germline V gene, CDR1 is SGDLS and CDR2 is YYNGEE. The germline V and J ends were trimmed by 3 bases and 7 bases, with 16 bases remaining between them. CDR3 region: CASSGGTGIGGYTF. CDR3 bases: TGTGCCAGCAGCGGGGGGACGGGGATCGGTGGCTACACCTTC.

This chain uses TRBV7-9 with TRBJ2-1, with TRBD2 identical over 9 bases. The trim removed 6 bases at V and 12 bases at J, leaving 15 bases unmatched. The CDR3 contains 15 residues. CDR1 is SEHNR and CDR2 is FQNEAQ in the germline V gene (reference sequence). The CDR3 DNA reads TGTGCCAGCAGGGTTAGCGGGGGAACGTTCCTGGGGCAGTTCTTC. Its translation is CASRVSGGTFLGQFF.

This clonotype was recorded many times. CDR3 nucleotide sequence: TGTGCCAGCTCACCCCCGACGGGGAGTGAAGCTTTCTTT. Its translation is CASSPPTGSEAFF. The chain couples TRBV18 to TRBJ1-1, with no clear D. This CDR3 contains 13 residues. CDR1 is KGHSH and CDR2 is LQKENI in the germline V gene. Trimming pared 3 bases from V and 7 bases from J, leaving 12 bases between.

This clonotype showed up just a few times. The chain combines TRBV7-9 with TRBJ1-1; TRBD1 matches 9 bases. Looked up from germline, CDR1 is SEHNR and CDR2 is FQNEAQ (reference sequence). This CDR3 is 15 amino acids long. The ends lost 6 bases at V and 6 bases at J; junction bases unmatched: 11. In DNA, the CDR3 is TGTGCCAGCAGTAAAACAGGGGGCTCTTTGTCTGAAGCTTTCTTT. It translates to CASSKTGGSLSEAFF. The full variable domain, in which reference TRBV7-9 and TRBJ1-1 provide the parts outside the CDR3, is DTGVSQNPRHKITKRGQNVTFRCDPISEHNRLYWYRQTLGQGPEFLTYFQNEAQLEKSRLLSDRFSAERPKGSFSTLEIQRTEQGDSAMYLCASSKTGGSLSEAFFGQGTRLTVV.